This T cell receptor beta chain was recovered during a study of shared clonotypes between healthy human individuals (dated by TCRdb to the early 2020s). Context from the whole study: The cohort included three men and a couple of women between 18 and 49 years of age. Per donor, three plates each were used for CD4 naive and CD4 memory, two for CD8 naive, and one for CD8 memory. Blood TCR repertoires of roughly five healthy adults were deeply sequenced to estimate repertoire size and the extent of clonotype sharing between individuals. Different laboratories and diverse techniques were used to prepare libraries and sequence TCR repertoires, to increase sequencing depth and limit assay-specific biases. Per donor, leukapheresis produced somewhere between about 0.8 and 9.5 billion PBMCs. The paper as a whole reports these results and caveats: Estimated clonotype richness was generally larger for naive than for memory subsets. Rarefaction of sorted-subset datasets indicated incomplete sequencing despite the large sequencing depth. Pairwise subsampling indicated that sequencing depth was expected to affect the degree of clonotype sharing among donors. Across four donors, about 5% of naive CD4, approximately 3.6% of naive CD8, 2% to 2.5% of memory CD4, and 0.4% of memory CD8 clonotypes were shared. Because the study included only a small number of donors, the genetic and exposure-history diversity represented was limited. Compared with non-shared clonotypes, clonotypes shared by all four sorted-subset donors had higher generation probabilities. Sampling was restricted to blood, and TCR repertoires in tissues likely differ from the TCR repertoires found in blood.

Regarding this clone: Its specific antigen is unknown. No much larger clonotype is one base removed from it; base qualities were not supplied.

The CDR3 holds 16 amino acids from the cysteine to the phenylalanine. Of all the DNA, just the CDR3 is kept, 48 bases in frame from base 1. Sequences SGHDN (CDR1) and FVKESK (CDR2) are obtained from the germline V gene. The germline V and J ends show losses of 3 bases and 0 bases respectively, and no gene match explains 7 bases of the junction. The donors were healthy, HIV-negative adults with no recently reported acute infections or vaccinations. Only Caucasian adults living in Nashville, Tennessee, USA were represented among the donors. CD4+ T cells were enriched through magnetic negative selection, after which naive cells were positively selected on CD45RA and the remaining negative fraction served as the memory subset. Blood was collected by leukapheresis, and PBMCs were isolated by Ficoll-Histopaque density gradient centrifugation and then cryopreserved in liquid nitrogen vapor phase. Purity and quantity of every magnetically sorted T cell population were checked by analytical flow cytometry. Each sorted fraction had its genomic DNA isolated and then quantified by UV absorbance on a Nanodrop 2000c.

TCR CDR3 regions were amplified from genomic DNA by multiplex PCR using the deep immunoSEQ assay. Extracted genomic DNA from each cell subset was distributed evenly across all wells of several immunoSEQ 96-well plates, and each plate was treated as a replicate. For sorted subsets, about 200 ng genomic DNA, equal to approximately 30,000 T cell genomes, was loaded into each replicate PCR. The purified libraries were quantified using a Qubit 3.0 fluorometer, sized with a Bioanalyzer 2100, and then quantified again using the KAPA Library Quantification kit. Every immunoSEQ 96-well plate was sequenced on a dedicated single-read 150-cycle Illumina NextSeq 550 flow cell. Per the original workflow: The immunoSEQ output contained only junctional sequences without quality scores, so filtering could not match that applied to full-length reads. To assign V/J genes and CDR3, sequences were annotated using PyIR, a Python wrapper for IgBLAST v1.9, with IMGT germline references. Reads were filtered out if the reads had weak V/J assignments (E-value above 1e-6), no CDR3, stop codons, out-of-frame junctions, or ambiguous translated residues. V3J clonotypes were defined as sequences sharing an identical inferred V gene, J gene, and CDR3 amino acid sequence. Percentage overlap between repertoires was computed as shared unique clonotypes divided by the size of the smaller repertoire. RTK rarefaction, the Chao1 estimator, and Recon v2.1 estimates of unobserved clonotypes were used to assess repertoire richness. OLGA was used to compute generation probabilities for all TCRbeta clonotypes that the gDNA method yielded from a few donors. In its TCRdb copy, this immuneACCESS table keeps in-frame sequences only and misses some clones. Where compared with another copy, unresolved V genes explain less than half of these, and the others have no known cause. V and J calls and clone size follow that table, whereas D and trimming were derived from the DNA. This sample comprises about 230,000 clones, 65% to 70% of them detected only once. 11% of the sample is held by the ten biggest clonotypes.

The TCR comes from a young man in good health. The rearrangement combines TRBV14 with TRBJ2-7, with 8 bases aligning to TRBD2. Sequencing used memory CD4+ T cells sorted from blood. The cell subset or site tag for this specimen amounts to: CD45RA-negative fraction. The DNA sequence is TGTGCCAGCAGCCACATTAGCGGGAAGGGCTCCTACGAGCAGTACTTC. This is translated as CASSHISGKGSYEQYF.